Listed here are 20 T cell receptor beta chains from one sample, sequenced in a study of T cell responses to AZD1222 COVID-19 vaccine. Generated by immunoSEQ multiplex PCR, the TCRdb table keeps only in-frame clones and is missing some. The data hold around 100,000 clones, with about nine tenths observed a single time. The sequences come from peripheral blood, collected on day 0 of AZD1222 vaccination. These receptors all come from an adult in good health.

The CDR3 here is CASSLTGVNEQFF. The CDR3 DNA is TGTGCCAGCAGCTTGACTGGAGTCAATGAGCAGTTCTTC. J is TRBJ2-1 and V is TRBV6-5; D uncertain. CDR1 is MNHEY and CDR2 is SVGAGI in the germline V gene. The CDR3 loop spans 13 amino acids. V was clipped by 6 bases and J by 6 bases, with 12 bases between them.

V gene TRBV7-3 combines with J gene TRBJ2-3; tentative D call: TRBD1 (7 bases). V dropped 6 bases and J dropped 4 bases, with 17 bases sitting between them. The CDR3 consists of 15 residues. Germline V gene lookup returns CDR1 SGHTA and CDR2 FQGTGA. CDR3 region: CASSPQGGYADTQYF. CDR3 in DNA: TGTGCCAGCAGTCCTCAGGGGGGTTATGCAGATACGCAGTATTTT.

The CDR3 bases are TGTGCCATCACCGGACCCAACACTGAAGCTTTCTTT. Translating gives CAITGPNTEAFF. J is TRBJ1-1 and V is TRBV10-3, with no clear D. Between the trimmed V and J ends, which lost 7 bases and 2 bases, there was a span of 8 bases. Per germline, CDR1 ENHRY and CDR2 SYGVKD. The CDR3 covers 12 residues.

The rearrangement uses TRBV7-6 and TRBJ1-2; 7 positions match TRBD1. This CDR3 has 16 amino acids. Germline V lookup: CDR1 SGHVS, CDR2 FNYEAQ. V lost 0 bases, J lost 1 base, and 5 bases stayed unmatched. CDR3 nucleotide sequence: TGTGCCAGCAGCTTAGCGACAGGGACACATAACTATGGCTACACCTTC. It translates to CASSLATGTHNYGYTF.

The chain combines TRBV19 with TRBJ2-1, with D possibly being TRBD2 (6 bases). Germline loops: CDR1 LNHDA, CDR2 SQIVND (reference sequence). The CDR3 totals 15 residues. V dropped 4 bases and J dropped 2 bases, with 12 bases sitting between them. This CDR3 is CASSNGSRPYNEQFF. The CDR3 DNA sequence: TGTGCCAGTAGTAACGGGAGCCGCCCCTACAATGAGCAGTTCTTC.

The chain uses TRBV19 and TRBJ2-7; 8 bases are a match to TRBD1. CDR1 LNHDA and CDR2 SQIVND come from the germline V gene (reference sequence). V was clipped by 6 bases and J by 5 bases; unmatched bases: 6. CDR3 length: 13 amino acids. For the CDR3, the DNA is TGTGCCAGTAGAAGGCAGGGGGCCCACGAGCAGTACTTC. Protein sequence: CASRRQGAHEQYF.

V is TRBV28 and J is TRBJ1-4; TRBD1 matches at 7 bases. V was clipped by 4 bases and J by 3 bases; unmatched bases: 5. Looked up from germline, CDR1 is MDHEN and CDR2 is SYDVKM. The CDR3 contains 15 residues. Written as DNA, the CDR3 is TGTGCCAGCAGTTCCTGGGGGACAGCTAATGAAAAACTGTTTTTT. It is translated as CASSSWGTANEKLFF.

The rearrangement uses TRBV5-1 and TRBJ2-7, with D unclear. The CDR3 extends over 14 amino acids. Per the germline V gene, CDR1 is SGHRS and CDR2 is YFSETQ. V lost 1 base and J lost 1, with 9 bases in between. CDR3 region: CASSLSWSSYEQYF. CDR3 DNA: TGCGCCAGCAGCTTGTCGTGGAGTTCCTACGAGCAGTACTTC.

The chain couples TRBV6-2 or TRBV6-3 to TRBJ2-5; 7 bases fit TRBD1. J was trimmed by 5 bases and V by 2 bases; bases with no gene match: 11. CDR3 length: 16 residues. The germline V gene encodes CDR1 MNHEY and CDR2 SVGEGT. The CDR3: CASSYPDRAPDETQYF. The CDR3, as DNA: TGTGCCAGCAGTTACCCTGACAGGGCCCCCGATGAGACCCAGTACTTC.

This chain connects TRBV27 to TRBJ2-1; 14 bases fit TRBD2. The CDR3 sequence is 21 residues long. CDR1 MNHEY and CDR2 SMNVEV come from the germline V gene (reference sequence). The ends lost 1 base at V and 8 bases at J; junction bases unmatched: 19. This CDR3 reads CASSLYPLTSGRASRRHEQFF. DNA of the CDR3: TGTGCCAGCAGTTTATATCCCCTGACTAGCGGGAGGGCCTCACGGCGCCATGAGCAGTTCTTC.

This rearrangement joins TRBV20-1 to TRBJ2-7; D gene uncertain. Germline V gives CDR1 DFQATT, CDR2 SNEGSKA (reference sequence). The CDR3 extends over 14 amino acids. Deletions cut 3 bases from V and 0 bases from J, with 12 bases between. This CDR3 reads CSASRSLSSYEQYF. The CDR3 bases are TGCAGTGCTAGTCGGAGCCTAAGCTCCTACGAGCAGTACTTC.

CDR3 residues: CASSIMAGEQFF. The DNA for the CDR3 is TGTGCCAGCTCCATCATGGCCGGCGAGCAGTTCTTC. This rearrangement joins TRBV12-3 or TRBV12-4 to TRBJ2-1; D is undetermined. Trimming shortened V by 8 bases and J by 10 bases, and 15 bases separated the two germline ends. CDR3 size: 12 residues.

The chain couples TRBV27 to TRBJ2-1, with 7 bases that match TRBD1. Trimming at V came to 5 bases and at J to 3 bases, leaving 10 bases not matched to a gene. Germline V gene sequence: CDR1 MNHEY, CDR2 SMNVEV (reference sequence). This CDR3 is built from 16 residues. The CDR3 sequence: CASSMVDRALYNEQFF. The CDR3 bases are TGTGCCAGCAGTATGGTTGACAGGGCTCTCTACAATGAGCAGTTCTTC.

With respect to this clone: Other DNA sequences of this sample code for an identical CDR3. The chain joins TRBV7-2 to TRBJ2-3; D not resolved. Per the germline V gene, CDR1 is SGHTA and CDR2 is FQGNSA. The CDR3 extends over 13 amino acids. The V end was cut by 1 base, the J end by 1 base, with 3 bases between. The CDR3, as DNA: TGTGCCAGCAGCTTAGGGGGCACAGATACGCAGTATTTT. This codes for CASSLGGTDTQYF.

Written as DNA, the CDR3 is TGTGCCAGCAGCTTAATTCCTAGCTCGGAGACCCAGTACTTC. Amino acid sequence: CASSLIPSSETQYF. The J gene is TRBJ2-5, the V gene TRBV11-2; maybe TRBD2 (5 bases). Germline V CDR1 and CDR2: SGHAT, FQNNGV. This CDR3 spans 14 amino acids. V lost 2 bases and J 5 bases, leaving 12 bases between the germline ends.

The V call is TRBV15, the J call TRBJ1-5; D remains unclear. The CDR3 is made up of 13 amino acids. In germline, CDR1 is LNHNV, CDR2 YYDKDF (reference sequence). Trimming took off 3 bases at V and 8 bases at J, with 11 bases between the two ends. CDR3 sequence: CATSRSSSEPQHF. The CDR3 bases are TGTGCCACCAGCAGGTCTTCATCGGAGCCCCAGCATTTT.

The rearrangement joins TRBV28 to TRBJ1-1; D is unresolved. The CDR3 totals 15 residues. The V and J ends lost 4 bases and 5 bases respectively, with 17 bases between them. CDR1 is MDHEN and CDR2 is SYDVKM in the germline V gene. The CDR3: CASSSHGSSRTEAFF. The CDR3 nucleotides are TGTGCCAGCAGTTCGCACGGGTCCTCCAGAACTGAAGCTTTCTTT.

The V and J genes are TRBV11-2 and TRBJ1-1; no definite D call. From germline, CDR1 is SGHAT and CDR2 FQNNGV. V was shortened by 7 bases and J by 1 base, with 10 bases between the two germline ends. The CDR3 is made up of 13 amino acids. CDR3 protein: CASTVTQNTEAFF. The CDR3 nucleotides read TGTGCCAGCACCGTGACACAGAACACTGAAGCTTTCTTT. The full variable domain, completed using reference TRBV11-2 and TRBJ1-1, is EAGVAQSPRYKIIEKRQSVAFWCNPISGHATLYWYQQILGQGPKLLIQFQNNGVVDDSQLPKDRFSAERLKGVDSTLKIQPAKLEDSAVYLCASTVTQNTEAFFGQGTRLTVV.

The rearrangement joins TRBV28 to TRBJ2-2; 11 bases align to TRBD1. After removal of 6 bases from V and 6 bases from J, the junction contained 9 bases not matched to a gene. The germline V gene has CDR1 MDHEN and CDR2 SYDVKM. The CDR3 length is 16 residues. Here the CDR3 reads CASSRRRTGGSGELFF. The CDR3 DNA follows: TGTGCCAGCAGCCGTCGCCGGACAGGGGGCTCCGGGGAGCTGTTTTTT.

This clone was recorded once. The V and J genes are TRBV30 and TRBJ2-2; a weak D match, TRBD2 (6 bases). Germline assignment: CDR1 GTSNPN and CDR2 SVGIG (reference sequence). This CDR3 contains 16 residues. Trimming stripped 3 bases from V and 5 bases from J, with 19 bases between. The CDR3 loop reads CAWSPFGTSRTGELFF. CDR3 coding DNA: TGTGCCTGGAGCCCTTTTGGGACTTCCCGAACCGGGGAGCTGTTTTTT.